What follows describes a single T cell receptor beta chain. Its matching antigen is unknown. TCRdb's copy holds only in-frame clones and misses some; the assay was immunoSEQ multiplex PCR. The sample includes approximately 40,000 clones, 80% to 90% of them seen just once. The record originates from a study of STAT5B mutations in CD4+ large granular lymphocyte leukemia. Findings of the study overall: CD4-sorted patient repertoires seemed more clonal than healthy CD4+ repertoires. TRBV06-family usage was enriched in top patient clones (8/27) versus controls (2/35).

V shed 1 base and J shed 0 bases, with 8 bases lying between them. Germline CDR1 and CDR2: SGHDN and FVKESK. This CDR3 has 15 residues. This sequence originates from a human donor in good health. Source material: CD4+ T cells from blood buffy coats. The chain has TRBV14 and TRBJ2-3; D is ambiguous. The CDR3 sequence is CASSQVGSSTDTQYF. In DNA form, the CDR3 reads TGTGCCAGCAGCCAAGTAGGGTCTAGCACAGATACGCAGTATTTT. Full variable domain (remainder filled in from reference TRBV14 and TRBJ2-3): EAGVTQFPSHSVIEKGQTVTLRCDPISGHDNLYWYRRVMGKEIKFLLHFVKESKQDESGMPNNRFLAERTGGTYSTLKVQPAELEDSGVYFCASSQVGSSTDTQYFGPGTRLTVL.